The clone carrying this TCR beta chain is a singleton in its sample. Its antigen is undetermined. This sample is drawn from a study of T cell responses to AZD1222 COVID-19 vaccine. The study, taken as a whole, reports: Baseline testing showed seropositivity in only a handful of AZD1222 recipients. Repertoire samples came only from after the peak T cell response.

The germline gives CDR1 GTSNPN, CDR2 SVGIG (reference sequence). Trimming removed 1 base from V and 5 bases from J, with 9 bases in between. CDR3 length: 13 amino acids. Measured with immunoSEQ multiplex PCR; TCRdb has only the in-frame clones, and not every one. Of 150,000 to 200,000 clones listed, 85% to 90% are singletons. Sequenced here: peripheral blood, sampled on day 0 of AZD1222 vaccination. The V gene is TRBV30, the J gene TRBJ1-5; perhaps TRBD1 as D (5 bases). The TCR originated in an adult in good health. The CDR3 DNA reads as TGTGCCTGGAGTGAGAGGGGAGATCAGCCCCAGCATTTT. The encoded protein is CAWSERGDQPQHF.